This T cell receptor (beta chain) comes out of a study of prognosis after radiotherapy for stage I lung cancer. Genomic DNA was the source, and TCR beta CDR3 was amplified from it by two-round multiplex PCR. First-round PCR used primers specific to each TRBV and TRBJ gene. MiXCR, run by TCRdb on the multiplex PCR reads, gives a single entry per CDR3 protein. The table has over 30,000 distinct CDR3 sequences, approximately 25% seen once; the top ten hold less than 30%. Trimming took 6 bases from V and 3 from J, leaving 12 bases between them. The CDR3 consists of 14 residues. Germline CDR1 reads MNHNS; CDR2 reads SASEGT. The table lists this clonotype with many counts.

This TCR was sampled from a donor older than 45 with non-small cell lung cancer. The chain recombines TRBV6-1 with TRBJ1-5; D remains ambiguous. Material: PBMCs, obtained before or after stereotactic body radiation therapy (not recorded which). The CDR3: CASRDVGSNQPQHF. The CDR3 DNA sequence: TGTGCCAGCAGGGACGTCGGCTCCAATCAGCCCCAGCATTTT.